This section outlines one T cell receptor beta chain sequence together with its context. Antigen specificity is unknown. This sample is drawn from a study of T-cell memory formation after mild COVID-19. At the level of the study: For the most part, TCR clusters were specific to one donor. Study-wide points: There were some responding clones in pre-infection memory, which suggested that cross-reactive memory had joined.

Each CDR3 protein gets one entry after TCRdb re-called the 5' RACE reads with MiXCR. The sample holds 110,000 to 150,000 distinct CDR3 sequences, 20% to 25% seen once. The CDR3 extends over 16 amino acids. The germline V gene has CDR1 MNHEY and CDR2 SVGEGT. Unmatched junction bases numbered 9, after V lost 6 bases and J lost 2 bases. V usage is TRBV6-2 or TRBV6-3 and J usage is TRBJ2-5; 10 bases match TRBD1. This clonotype originated in an adult woman who had mild COVID-19 (a few samples of this study predate the infection). Cell type and time point are not known. Sequencing was carried out using PBMCs or a T cell subset sorted from them (not recorded which). CDR3 in DNA: TGTGCCAGCAGCCGACTAGGACAGGGGGGACAAGAGACCCAGTACTTC. It codes for CASSRLGQGGQETQYF.